This note documents a single TCR beta chain sequence. The source of the sample is a study of blood T cell repertoires in COVID-19. Study details: Acute and convalescent COVID-19 samples came from the United States, Italy and Spain. In each case, the material was cDNA or gDNA derived from T cells, B-cell-depleted T cells, or PBMCs.

CDR3 length: 12 residues. CDR1 and CDR2 from the germline V gene are SEHNR and FQNEAQ (reference sequence). Trimming stripped 3 bases from V and 8 bases from J, with 10 bases between. In the authors' workflow: Reference gene primer amplification yielded estimated nucleated cell counts. The assay was immunoSEQ multiplex PCR, and TCRdb's table has in-frame clones only and misses some. D and trimming were read from the DNA, whereas the V and J calls and clone size are those reported in that table. The table has around 94,000 clones, 75% to 90% seen once; the top ten hold less than 2%. The sequence derives from a man aged 80 or over with acute or convalescent COVID-19. This sequence joins TRBV7-9 and TRBJ1-1, with D hard to call. Sequences were obtained from peripheral blood. The DNA for the CDR3 is TGTGCCAGCAGCTTTTCGTCAGTGGAAGCTTTCTTT. Its protein product is CASSFSSVEAFF.